The 17 T cell receptor beta chains reported below all come from one sample, sequenced in a study of blood T cell repertoires in COVID-19. TCRdb's copy holds only in-frame clones and misses some; the assay was immunoSEQ multiplex PCR. The table shows about 130,000 clones, with approximately 80% occurring only once. The material sequenced was peripheral blood. The receptors come from a man between 60 and 70 years old who had recovered from COVID-19.

The CDR3 region has the DNA TGCGCCAGCAGCGGGACAGGGGTGGAGACCCAGTACTTC. This codes for CASSGTGVETQYF. The gene calls are TRBV5-1 and TRBJ2-5, with 10 bases aligning to TRBD1. This CDR3 has 13 residues. V was clipped by 4 bases and J by 5 bases; unmatched bases: 2. Per germline, CDR1 SGHRS and CDR2 YFSETQ.

This chain links TRBV24-1 with TRBJ1-4; D possibly corresponds to TRBD1 (5 bases). Germline CDR1 and CDR2: KGHDR and SFDVKD. The V gene lost 6 bases and the J gene lost 8 bases, with 6 bases spanning the gap. The CDR3 spans 11 residues. CDR3 in DNA: TGTGCCACCAGTTCAGGGGAAAAACTGTTTTTT. Translated: CATSSGEKLFF.

The CDR3 sequence: CASSSLGGSVNGYTF. The CDR3 DNA follows: TGTGCCAGCAGTTCCTTGGGAGGGAGTGTGAATGGCTACACCTTC. This rearrangement joins TRBV27 to TRBJ1-2; D is undetermined. The CDR3 length is 15 residues. The germline gives CDR1 MNHEY, CDR2 SMNVEV (reference sequence). V was pared by 4 bases and J by 6 bases, with 18 bases between.

This clone was picked up one time. This sequence joins TRBV28 and TRBJ1-5, with D hard to call. Looked up from germline, CDR1 is MDHEN and CDR2 is SYDVKM. V was trimmed by 10 bases and J by 0 bases, leaving 16 bases between them. The length of the CDR3 is 15 residues. The CDR3 sequence is CATSRTTHSNQPQHF. CDR3 coding DNA: TGTGCCACCAGCCGAACTACCCATAGCAATCAGCCCCAGCATTTT.

This rearrangement joins TRBV7-2 to TRBJ1-1; a weak D match, TRBD1 (5 bases). Germline CDR1 SGHTA, CDR2 FQGNSA. The CDR3 length is 13 residues. V lost 5 bases and J 2 bases, leaving 9 bases between the germline ends. The chain's CDR3 is CASSGQLNTEAFF. The DNA of the CDR3 is TGTGCCAGCAGCGGACAACTAAACACTGAAGCTTTCTTT.

This clone was counted a few times. The V and J genes are TRBV11-2 and TRBJ1-2, with TRBD1 as a possible D gene (5 bases). The CDR3 consists of 12 residues. CDR1 SGHAT and CDR2 FQNNGV come from the germline V gene. Trimming pared 5 bases from V and 5 bases from J, leaving 9 bases between. The CDR3 region has the DNA TGTGCCAGCAGCGGGAGGGGATATGGCTACACCTTC. It encodes CASSGRGYGYTF.

In its sample, this clone was seen a few times. The J gene is TRBJ1-1, the V gene TRBV12-5; no definite D call. Germline assignment: CDR1 LGHNT and CDR2 FRNRAP. There are 12 residues in the CDR3. Between the trimmed V and J ends, which lost 3 bases and 4 bases, there was a span of 6 bases. The CDR3 nucleotides are TGTGCTAGTGGTTTCGCCGGCACTGAAGCTTTCTTT. It translates to CASGFAGTEAFF. Full variable domain (missing parts from reference TRBV12-5 and TRBJ1-1): DARVTQTPRHKVTEMGQEVTMRCQPILGHNTVFWYRQTMMQGLELLAYFRNRAPLDDSGMPKDRFSAEMPDATLATLKIQPSEPRDSAVYFCASGFAGTEAFFGQGTRLTVV.

The chain recombines TRBV11-2 with TRBJ2-5; D might be TRBD2 (6 bases). The CDR3 has 18 amino acids. CDR1 and CDR2 from the germline V gene are SGHAT and FQNNGV. V lost 1 base to trimming and J lost 5 bases, with 23 bases between them. The CDR3 loop is CASSLGRGDTLKGETQYF. The CDR3 DNA is TGTGCCAGCAGCTTAGGGAGGGGAGACACCCTAAAGGGGGAGACCCAGTACTTC. The full variable domain, with the rest looked up from reference TRBV11-2 and TRBJ2-5, is EAGVAQSPRYKIIEKRQSVAFWCNPISGHATLYWYQQILGQGPKLLIQFQNNGVVDDSQLPKDRFSAERLKGVDSTLKIQPAKLEDSAVYLCASSLGRGDTLKGETQYFGPGTRLLVL.

CDR3 sequence (DNA): TGTGCCAGCAGACCTCCGGGACAGGGTACCTACGAGCAGTACTTC. This sequence encodes CASRPPGQGTYEQYF. The chain recombines TRBV6-6 with TRBJ2-7; TRBD1 matches at 9 bases. The CDR3 is 15 amino acids. V dropped 6 bases and J dropped 2; count of bases not matched to a gene: 8. The V gene's germline CDR1 is MNHNY and CDR2 SVGAGI (reference sequence).

The chain recombines TRBV30 with TRBJ1-1; 7 bases fit TRBD1. Germline V CDR1 and CDR2: GTSNPN, SVGIG (reference sequence). J lost 1 base, V lost 5 bases, and 7 bases had no gene match. The CDR3 runs 14 residues. Here the CDR3 DNA reads TGTGCCTGGGACAGGGTCCCTACGAACACTGAAGCTTTCTTT. Encoded protein: CAWDRVPTNTEAFF.

The J gene is TRBJ2-5, the V gene TRBV19, with a weak D call TRBD1 (5 bases). CDR3 length: 15 amino acids. Trimming cost V 7 bases and J 5 bases, with 20 bases left between them. Germline values: CDR1 LNHDA, CDR2 SQIVND (reference sequence). The CDR3 DNA reads as TGTGCCAGTACAAATTCGCCAGGGAATCGGGAGACCCAGTACTTC. Residues: CASTNSPGNRETQYF. Variable domain in full (rest from reference TRBV19 and TRBJ2-5): DGGITQSPKYLFRKEGQNVTLSCEQNLNHDAMYWYRQDPGQGLRLIYYSQIVNDFQKGDIAEGYSVSREKKESFPLTVTSAQKNPTAFYLCASTNSPGNRETQYFGPGTRLLVL.

The chain has TRBV9 and TRBJ1-3, with 9 bases that match TRBD1. The CDR3 contains 17 residues. Unmatched junction bases numbered 8, after V lost 4 bases and J lost 0 bases. Per the germline V gene, CDR1 is SGDLS and CDR2 is YYNGEE. The CDR3 loop reads CASSPLGGQGSGNTIYF. CDR3 bases: TGTGCCAGCAGCCCCCTGGGGGGACAGGGCTCTGGAAACACCATATATTTT. The full variable domain, completed using reference TRBV9 and TRBJ1-3, is DSGVTQTPKHLITATGQRVTLRCSPRSGDLSVYWYQQSLDQGLQFLIQYYNGEERAKGNILERFSAQQFPDLHSELNLSSLELGDSALYFCASSPLGGQGSGNTIYFGEGSWLTVV.

The chain recombines TRBV6-6 with TRBJ1-1, with D perhaps matching TRBD1 (5 bases). V was shortened by 0 bases and J by 4 bases, with 9 bases between the two germline ends. Germline CDR1 is MNHNY and CDR2 is SVGAGI (reference sequence). The CDR3 spans 14 residues. In DNA form, the CDR3 reads TGTGCCAGCAGTTACTCGGTAACAGGCACTGAAGCTTTCTTT. This encodes CASSYSVTGTEAFF.

The chain recombines TRBV28 with TRBJ1-2; D remains ambiguous. This CDR3 is 15 amino acids long. The germline CDR1 and CDR2 sequences are MDHEN and SYDVKM. Deletions cut 1 base from V and 3 bases from J, with 12 bases between. CDR3: CASSLSHRIDYGYTF. The CDR3 bases are TGTGCCAGCAGTTTATCCCACCGAATAGACTATGGCTACACCTTC.

This clone is a singleton in its sample. The V gene is TRBV28, the J gene TRBJ2-1; TRBD1 aligns across 8 bases. J gave up 0 bases and V 7 bases, and 8 bases lay outside the gene matches. This CDR3 region has 16 residues. CDR1 MDHEN and CDR2 SYDVKM come from the germline V gene. CDR3 DNA: TGTGCCAGCACTCGACAGGGGTTAGGCTCCTACAATGAGCAGTTCTTC. This sequence encodes CASTRQGLGSYNEQFF. The complete variable domain, with remaining parts taken from reference TRBV28 and TRBJ2-1, reads DVKVTQSSRYLVKRTGEKVFLECVQDMDHENMFWYRQDPGLGLRLIYFSYDVKMKEKGDIPEGYSVSREKKERFSLILESASTNQTSMYLCASTRQGLGSYNEQFFGPGTRLTVL.

This clone was recorded a few times. The chain links TRBV6-4 to TRBJ1-5; tentatively, D is TRBD1 (5 bases). The CDR3 length is 13 residues. Trimming left V 10 bases short and J 7 bases short, with 17 bases between. Germline V lookup: CDR1 MRHNA, CDR2 SNTAGT. The CDR3 DNA reads TGTGCCATTAGAAAGGGGAGGTGGCAGCCCCAGCATTTT. Translating gives CAIRKGRWQPQHF.

The chain links TRBV6-5 to TRBJ1-2; 8 positions match TRBD1. The CDR3 sequence is 14 residues long. The junction had 3 bases not matched to a gene; V was cut back by 0 bases and J by 6 bases. Germline V CDR1 and CDR2: MNHEY, SVGAGI. The CDR3 DNA reads TGTGCCAGCAGTTACTCTCGGACAGGGAATGGCTACACCTTC. Its protein product is CASSYSRTGNGYTF.